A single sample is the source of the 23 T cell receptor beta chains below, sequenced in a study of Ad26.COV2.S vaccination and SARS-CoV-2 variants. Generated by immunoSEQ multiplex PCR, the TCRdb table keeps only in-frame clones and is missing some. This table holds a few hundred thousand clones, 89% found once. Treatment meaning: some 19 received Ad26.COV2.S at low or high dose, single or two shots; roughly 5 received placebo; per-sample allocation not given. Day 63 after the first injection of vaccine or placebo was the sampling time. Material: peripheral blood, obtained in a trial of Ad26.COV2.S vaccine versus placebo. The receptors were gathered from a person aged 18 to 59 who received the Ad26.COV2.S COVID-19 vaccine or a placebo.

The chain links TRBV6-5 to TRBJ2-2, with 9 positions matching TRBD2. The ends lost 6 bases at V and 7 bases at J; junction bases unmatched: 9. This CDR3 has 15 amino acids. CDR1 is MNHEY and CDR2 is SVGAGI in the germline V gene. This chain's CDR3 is CASRPGGRDSGELFF. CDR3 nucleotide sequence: TGTGCCAGCAGGCCAGGCGGGAGGGACAGCGGGGAGCTGTTTTTT.

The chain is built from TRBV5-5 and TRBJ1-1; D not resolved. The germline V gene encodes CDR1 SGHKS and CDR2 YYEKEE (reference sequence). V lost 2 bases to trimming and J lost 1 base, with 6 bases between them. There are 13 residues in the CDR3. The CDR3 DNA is TGTGCCAGCAGCTTTTTGAGGAACACTGAAGCTTTCTTT. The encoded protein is CASSFLRNTEAFF.

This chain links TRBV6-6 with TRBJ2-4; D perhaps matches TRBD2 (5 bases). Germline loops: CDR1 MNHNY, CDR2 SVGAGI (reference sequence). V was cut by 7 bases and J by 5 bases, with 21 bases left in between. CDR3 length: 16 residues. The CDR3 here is CASNPRTRDGENIQYF. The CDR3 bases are TGTGCCAGCAACCCAAGGACTCGCGATGGGGAAAACATTCAGTACTTC.

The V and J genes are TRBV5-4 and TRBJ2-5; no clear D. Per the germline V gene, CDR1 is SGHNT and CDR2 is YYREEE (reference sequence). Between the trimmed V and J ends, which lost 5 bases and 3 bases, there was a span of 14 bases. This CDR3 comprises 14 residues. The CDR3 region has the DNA TGTGCCAGCAGTCAAACCGGGCCCGAAGAGACCCAGTACTTC. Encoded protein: CASSQTGPEETQYF.

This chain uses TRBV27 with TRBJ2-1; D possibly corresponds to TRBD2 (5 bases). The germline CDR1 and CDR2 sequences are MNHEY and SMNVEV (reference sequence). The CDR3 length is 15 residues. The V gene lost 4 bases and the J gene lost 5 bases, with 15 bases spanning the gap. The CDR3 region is CASSSLGSGNNEQFF. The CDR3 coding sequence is TGTGCCAGCAGTTCGTTGGGGAGTGGCAACAATGAGCAGTTCTTC.

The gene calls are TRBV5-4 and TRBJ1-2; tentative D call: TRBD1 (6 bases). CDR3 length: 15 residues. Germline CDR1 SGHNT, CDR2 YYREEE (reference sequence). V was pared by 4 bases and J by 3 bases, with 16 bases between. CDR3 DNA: TGTGCCAGCAGCATGGGGGGGGGCGCACACTATGGCTACACCTTC. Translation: CASSMGGGAHYGYTF.

CDR3 loop: CASSLGKGRGLFHEQYF. The CDR3 region has the DNA TGTGCCAGCAGCTTAGGGAAGGGACGAGGGTTGTTCCACGAGCAGTACTTC. The chain joins TRBV7-8 to TRBJ2-7; D tentatively reads TRBD1 or TRBD2 (5 bases each). The germline gives CDR1 SGHVS, CDR2 FQNEAQ. Trimming shortened V by 1 base and J by 5 bases, and 21 bases separated the two germline ends. The CDR3 is 17 residues long.

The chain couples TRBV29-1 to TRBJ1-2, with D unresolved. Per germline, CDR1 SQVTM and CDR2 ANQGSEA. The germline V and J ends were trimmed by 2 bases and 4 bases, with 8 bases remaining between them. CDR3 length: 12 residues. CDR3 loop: CSVETAIYGYTF. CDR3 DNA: TGCAGCGTTGAAACCGCCATCTATGGCTACACCTTC.

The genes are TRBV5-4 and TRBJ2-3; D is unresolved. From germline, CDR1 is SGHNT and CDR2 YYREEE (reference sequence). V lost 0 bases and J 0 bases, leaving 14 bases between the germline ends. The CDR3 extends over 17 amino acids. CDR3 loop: CASSLAVGRRSTDTQYF. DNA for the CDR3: TGTGCCAGCAGCTTGGCGGTTGGGCGACGGAGCACAGATACGCAGTATTTT.

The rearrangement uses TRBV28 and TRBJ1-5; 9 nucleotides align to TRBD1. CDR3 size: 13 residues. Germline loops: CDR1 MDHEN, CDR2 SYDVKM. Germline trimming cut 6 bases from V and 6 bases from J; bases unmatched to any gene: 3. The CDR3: CASRQGAAQPQHF. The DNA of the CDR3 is TGTGCCAGCAGACAGGGGGCGGCTCAGCCCCAGCATTTT.

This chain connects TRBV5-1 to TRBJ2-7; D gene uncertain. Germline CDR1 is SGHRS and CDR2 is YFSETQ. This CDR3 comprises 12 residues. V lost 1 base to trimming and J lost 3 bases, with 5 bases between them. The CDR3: CASSLMGYEQYF. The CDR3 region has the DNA TGCGCCAGCAGCTTGATGGGCTACGAGCAGTACTTC.

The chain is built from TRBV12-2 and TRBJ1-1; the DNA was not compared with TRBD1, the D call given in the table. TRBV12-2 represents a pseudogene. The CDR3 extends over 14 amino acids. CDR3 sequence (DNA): TGTGCAAGTCGCTTAGAAGACAGGGTTATTGAAGCTTTCTTT. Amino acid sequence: CASRLEDRVIEAFF.

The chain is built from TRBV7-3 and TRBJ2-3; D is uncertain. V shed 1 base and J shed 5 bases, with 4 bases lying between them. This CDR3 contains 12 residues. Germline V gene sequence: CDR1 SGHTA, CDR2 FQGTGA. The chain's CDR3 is CASSLMGDTQYF. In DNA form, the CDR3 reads TGTGCCAGCAGCTTAATGGGAGATACGCAGTATTTT.

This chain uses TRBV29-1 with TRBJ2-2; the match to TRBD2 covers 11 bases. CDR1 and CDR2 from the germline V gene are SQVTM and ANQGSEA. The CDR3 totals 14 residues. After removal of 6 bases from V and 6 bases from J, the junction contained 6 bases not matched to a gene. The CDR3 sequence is CSVVLAGVPGELFF. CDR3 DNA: TGCAGCGTCGTACTAGCGGGAGTGCCCGGGGAGCTGTTTTTT.

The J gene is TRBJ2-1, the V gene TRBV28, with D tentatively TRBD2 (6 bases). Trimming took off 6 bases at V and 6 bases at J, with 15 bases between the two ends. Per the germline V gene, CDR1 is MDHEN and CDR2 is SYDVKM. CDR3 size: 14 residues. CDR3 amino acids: CASSHSGGSNEQFF. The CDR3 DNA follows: TGTGCCAGCAGCCACTCCGGGGGTTCCAATGAGCAGTTCTTC.

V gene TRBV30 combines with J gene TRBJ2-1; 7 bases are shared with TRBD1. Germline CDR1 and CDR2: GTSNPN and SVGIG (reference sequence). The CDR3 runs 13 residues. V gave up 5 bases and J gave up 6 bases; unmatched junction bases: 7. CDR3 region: CAWDPTGSNEQFF. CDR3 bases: TGTGCCTGGGATCCGACAGGGAGCAATGAGCAGTTCTTC.

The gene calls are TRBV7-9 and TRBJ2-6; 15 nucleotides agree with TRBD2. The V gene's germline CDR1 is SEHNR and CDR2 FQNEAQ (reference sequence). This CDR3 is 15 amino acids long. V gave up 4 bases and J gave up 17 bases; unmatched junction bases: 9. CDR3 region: CASSWAGLAGGLVTF. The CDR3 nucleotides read TGTGCCAGCAGCTGGGCTGGACTAGCGGGAGGGCTGGTGACTTTC.

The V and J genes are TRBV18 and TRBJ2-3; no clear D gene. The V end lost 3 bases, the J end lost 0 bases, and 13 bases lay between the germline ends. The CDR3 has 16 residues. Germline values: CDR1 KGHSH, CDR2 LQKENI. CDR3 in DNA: TGTGCCAGCTCACCCAGCACCAGCCTGAGCACAGATACGCAGTATTTT. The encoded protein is CASSPSTSLSTDTQYF.

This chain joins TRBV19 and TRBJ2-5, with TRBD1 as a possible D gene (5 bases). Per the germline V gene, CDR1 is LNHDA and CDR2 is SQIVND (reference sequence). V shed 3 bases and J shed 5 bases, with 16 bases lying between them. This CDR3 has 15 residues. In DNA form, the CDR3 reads TGTGCCAGTAGTATCCGGCAGGGTGTGGTGGAGACCCAGTACTTC. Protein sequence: CASSIRQGVVETQYF.

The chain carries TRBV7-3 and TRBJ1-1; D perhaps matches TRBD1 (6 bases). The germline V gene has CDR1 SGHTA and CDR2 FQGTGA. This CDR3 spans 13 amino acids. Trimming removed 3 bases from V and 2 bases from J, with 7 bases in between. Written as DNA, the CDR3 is TGTGCCAGCAGCTTGGACAGCAACACTGAAGCTTTCTTT. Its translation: CASSLDSNTEAFF.

Here the CDR3 DNA reads TGTGCCAGCAGTTCCGGACAGGGGACAGATACGCAGTATTTT. Translated: CASSSGQGTDTQYF. The chain carries TRBV2 and TRBJ2-3, with 9 bases matching TRBD1. The CDR3 totals 14 residues. Per the germline V gene, CDR1 is SNHLY and CDR2 is FYNNEI. V gave up 5 bases and J gave up 3 bases; unmatched junction bases: 3.

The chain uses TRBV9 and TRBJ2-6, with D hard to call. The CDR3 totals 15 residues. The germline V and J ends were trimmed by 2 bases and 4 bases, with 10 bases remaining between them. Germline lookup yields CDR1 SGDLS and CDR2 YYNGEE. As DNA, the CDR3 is TGTGCCAGCAGCGTTAATATGGCGGGGGCCAACGTCCTGACTTTC. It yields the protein CASSVNMAGANVLTF.

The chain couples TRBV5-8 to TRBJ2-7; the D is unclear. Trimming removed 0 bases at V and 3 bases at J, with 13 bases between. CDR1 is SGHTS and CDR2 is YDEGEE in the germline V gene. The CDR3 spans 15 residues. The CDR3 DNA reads TGTGCCAGCAGCTTGGCCGTGGGTATCGGCTACGAGCAGTACTTC. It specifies CASSLAVGIGYEQYF.